This record covers a single T cell receptor (beta chain). Its antigen has not been determined. Base-call qualities are not available, and no considerably larger clone is one nucleotide away. The data belong to a study of blood T cell repertoires in COVID-19 (dated by TCRdb to the early 2020s). Study-wide context: Collaborator samples came from the United States, Italy and Spain and covered acute and convalescent phases of COVID-19. The prospective study material was composed of cDNA or gDNA derived from T cells, B-cell-depleted T cells, or PBMCs. Where available, HLA class I and class II types were taken from metadata supplied by the sample provider and were not determined by assay-based typing. Samples were obtained from the ongoing ImmuneRACE study (first 160 participants) and from about 1,300 subjects provided by 6 global collaborators. The repertoires were released in a freely available public database intended as a resource for research on the immune response to SARS-CoV-2. Subjects who had been exposed to COVID-19, were actively infected with it, or had recovered from it provided the deeply sampled blood TCRbeta repertoires that made up the dataset. Sample metadata almost always included a de-identified subject ID, COVID-19 status, age in years and sex.

What the work shows at the level of the full study, not this receptor alone: Clinical and demographic metadata were provided uncurated, with the amount varying by source and participant.

At one collaborating source in Seattle, patients were enrolled during active infection and were followed longitudinally through the course of disease. Each collaborating institution followed its own protocols to collect whole blood in K2EDTA tubes. For TCRbeta analysis, collaborators shipped samples as frozen whole blood, isolated PBMCs, or DNA extracted from either of those sample types. For CDR1 and CDR2, the germline V gene lists SQVTM and ANQGSEA. Spanning cysteine to phenylalanine, the CDR3 consists of 11 amino acids. Only the CDR3 region is kept as DNA, spanning 33 bases read in frame from base 1. V loses 4 bases of germline sequence and J loses 10 bases, and the interval between the two ends is 13 bases. TCRbeta CDR3 regions were amplified from genomic DNA by means of the immunoSEQ Assay, a bias-controlled multiplex PCR. Per the authors' processing: Nucleated cell counts per sample were estimated from amplification of reference gene primers within the assay. To quantify the absolute abundance of each unique TCRbeta CDR3 rearrangement, sequence reads were collapsed and filtered. For each sample, productive Simpson clonality was calculated as the square root of Simpson's diversity index across productive rearrangements. TCRdb re-hosts the immuneACCESS table, in-frame sequences only. Its copies lack some clones; in the studies checked, an unresolved V gene accounts for under half of them, and the cause for the rest is not known. D and trimming were read from the DNA, whereas the V and J calls and clone size are those reported in that table. This sample comprises roughly 300,000 clones, more than 80% of them detected only once. The ten largest clonotypes hold around 6.8% of the sample.

Sample: peripheral blood. The sequence links TRBV29-1 to TRBJ1-1; a confident D gene designation cannot be given. This TCR came from a woman aged 25 to 39 with COVID-19, enrolled during active disease. The CDR3: CSVVAVGGAFF. Read as DNA, the sequence is TGCAGCGTTGTGGCGGTTGGTGGAGCTTTCTTT.